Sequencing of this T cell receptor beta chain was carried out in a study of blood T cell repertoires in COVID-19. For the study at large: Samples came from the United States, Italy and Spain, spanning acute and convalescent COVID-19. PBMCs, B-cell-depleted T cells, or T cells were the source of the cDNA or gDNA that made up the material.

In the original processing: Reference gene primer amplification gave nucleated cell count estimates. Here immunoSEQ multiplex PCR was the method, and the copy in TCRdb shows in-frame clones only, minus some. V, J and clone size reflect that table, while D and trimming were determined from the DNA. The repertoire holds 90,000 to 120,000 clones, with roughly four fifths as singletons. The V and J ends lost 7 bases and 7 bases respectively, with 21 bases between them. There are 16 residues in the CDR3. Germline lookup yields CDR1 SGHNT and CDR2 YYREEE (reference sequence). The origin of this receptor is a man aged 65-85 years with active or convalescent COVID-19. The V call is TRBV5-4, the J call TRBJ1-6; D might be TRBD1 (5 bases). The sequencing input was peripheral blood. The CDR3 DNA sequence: TGTGCCAGCGCCCCTTCTGCGGCAGGGCCGAATTCACCCCTCCACTTT. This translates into CASAPSAAGPNSPLHF.